Each of the 15 T cell receptor beta chains below was sequenced from the same sample in a study of T-cell memory formation after mild COVID-19. TCRdb processed the 5' RACE reads anew with MiXCR; each CDR3 protein has one entry. In the table there are some 280,000 distinct CDR3 sequences, about a sixth of which are singletons. The sample taken for sequencing was PBMCs or a T cell subset sorted from them (not recorded which). These receptors were obtained from a man aged 18 to 29 who had mild COVID-19 (a few samples of this study predate the infection). Cell type and time point are not known.

This clonotype appeared a few times. This chain connects TRBV4-1 to TRBJ1-2, with 12 bases aligning to TRBD1. In germline, CDR1 is MGHRA, CDR2 YSYEKL. The CDR3 totals 14 residues. Losses at the gene ends were 4 bases for V and 7 bases for J; bases not matched to a gene: 4. For the CDR3, the DNA is TGCGCCAGCAGCCGGGGACAGGGGGCGGGTGGCTACACCTTC. This encodes CASSRGQGAGGYTF.

The rearrangement uses TRBV7-3 and TRBJ2-3; D might be TRBD1 (6 bases). The V gene lost 1 base and the J gene lost 4 bases, with 12 bases spanning the gap. CDR3 length equals 15 residues. Germline values: CDR1 SGHTA, CDR2 FQGTGA. In nucleotides, the CDR3 is TGTGCCAGCAGCTTAAGTGGGGGCTGGCCAGATACGCAGTATTTT. It yields the protein CASSLSGGWPDTQYF.

J is TRBJ1-1 and V is TRBV6-2 or TRBV6-3; possible D gene TRBD1, 5 bases. Germline V gene sequence: CDR1 MNHEY, CDR2 SVGEGT. The ends were cut back, 5 bases at V and 5 bases at J, with 6 bases in the middle. This CDR3 contains 11 residues. The CDR3 here is CASSGQTEAFF. Written as DNA, the CDR3 is TGTGCCAGCAGTGGACAAACTGAAGCTTTCTTT.

This clonotype was counted between two and nine times. The DNA of the CDR3 is TGTGCCAGCAGTATTACAGGCCGGCACACCGGGGAGCTGTTTTTT. Its protein is CASSITGRHTGELFF. The chain is built from TRBV9 and TRBJ2-2; D perhaps matches TRBD1 (5 bases). The CDR3 has 15 residues. V was trimmed by 5 bases and J by 3 bases, leaving 14 bases between them. Looked up from germline, CDR1 is SGDLS and CDR2 is YYNGEE.

This clonotype showed up just a few times. The chain combines TRBV12-3 or TRBV12-4 with TRBJ1-3; tentative D call: TRBD1 (5 bases). Trimming shortened V by 5 bases and J by 0 bases, and 14 bases separated the two germline ends. The CDR3 spans 16 residues. The CDR3 DNA reads as TGTGCCAGCAGTCCCCGAGGGACGGCCTCTGGAAACACCATATATTTT. Its translation is CASSPRGTASGNTIYF.

This clonotype has at least ten counts. CDR3 in DNA: TGTGCCAGCAGCCCGGACGTGGGCGAGCAGTACGTC. Translated, it gives CASSPDVGEQYV. The rearrangement joins TRBV7-2 to TRBJ2-7; unclear D gene. This CDR3 is 12 amino acids long. The germline gives CDR1 SGHTA, CDR2 FQGNSA. Between the trimmed V and J ends, which lost 5 bases and 6 bases, there was a span of 11 bases.

This chain joins TRBV6-2 or TRBV6-3 and TRBJ2-2; D could derive from TRBD1 or TRBD2 (6 bases each). CDR1 MNHEY and CDR2 SVGEGT come from the germline V gene. CDR3 length: 21 amino acids. The V gene lost 3 bases and the J gene lost 0 bases, with 26 bases spanning the gap. The CDR3 DNA sequence: TGTGCCAGCAGTTATTACCGACAGAGCCTTTCTAGGGGGGCGAACACCGGGGAGCTGTTTTTT. It yields the protein CASSYYRQSLSRGANTGELFF.

The J gene is TRBJ2-3, the V gene TRBV5-1; D may correspond to TRBD1 or TRBD2 (5 bases each). CDR3 length equals 15 residues. The V and J ends lost 3 bases and 5 bases respectively, with 16 bases between them. Per the germline V gene, CDR1 is SGHRS and CDR2 is YFSETQ. CDR3 nucleotide sequence: TGCGCCAGCAGCTGGGGACCGGGCGGCAAAGATACGCAGTATTTT. It translates to CASSWGPGGKDTQYF.

The rearrangement links TRBV12-3 or TRBV12-4 to TRBJ1-1, with TRBD1 identical over 7 bases. The CDR3 is made up of 15 amino acids. The junction had 10 bases not matched to a gene; V was cut back by 4 bases and J by 5 bases. Here the CDR3 reads CASSSPGGQWTEAFF. CDR3 DNA: TGTGCCAGCAGTTCCCCAGGGGGGCAGTGGACTGAAGCTTTCTTT.

This clonotype has a handful of counts. The chain has TRBV5-1 and TRBJ2-3; possibly TRBD1 for D (6 bases). Trimming stripped 2 bases from V and 1 base from J, with 8 bases between. The CDR3 spans 14 residues. Germline values: CDR1 SGHRS, CDR2 YFSETQ. As DNA, the CDR3 is TGCGCCAGCAGCTTAAGACAGGGCACAGATACGCAGTATTTT. The encoded protein is CASSLRQGTDTQYF. Complete variable domain (other parts from reference TRBV5-1 and TRBJ2-3): KAGVTQTPRYLIKTRGQQVTLSCSPISGHRSVSWYQQTPGQGLQFLFEYFSETQRNKGNFPGRFSGRQFSNSRSEMNVSTLELGDSALYLCASSLRQGTDTQYFGPGTRLTVL.

This chain joins TRBV5-1 and TRBJ1-1; no reliable D call. The CDR3 loop spans 14 amino acids. Per the germline V gene, CDR1 is SGHRS and CDR2 is YFSETQ. The V end lost 0 bases, the J end lost 1 base, and 7 bases lay between the germline ends. The CDR3 region is CASSLDGRNTEAFF. The CDR3 region has the DNA TGCGCCAGCAGCTTGGATGGGAGGAACACTGAAGCTTTCTTT.

The rearrangement uses TRBV7-9 and TRBJ2-3, with 11 bases fitting TRBD2. The germline gives CDR1 SEHNR, CDR2 FQNEAQ (reference sequence). V was clipped by 5 bases and J by 7 bases; unmatched bases: 8. This CDR3 has 15 residues. The CDR3 bases are TGTGCCAGCAGCATTATAGCGGGGGGGATCCATACGCAGTATTTT. Translating gives CASSIIAGGIHTQYF. Filled out from reference TRBV7-9 and TRBJ2-3, the complete variable domain reads DTGVSQNPRHKITKRGQNVTFRCDPISEHNRLYWYRQTLGQGPEFLTYFQNEAQLEKSRLLSDRFSAERPKGSFSTLEIQRTEQGDSAMYLCASSIIAGGIHTQYFGPGTRLTVL.

This clonotype has only a few counts. The chain is built from TRBV4-3 and TRBJ2-4; D possibly matches TRBD1 or TRBD2 (5 bases each). Germline V gene lookup returns CDR1 LGHNA and CDR2 YSLEER. This CDR3 comprises 15 residues. V lost 3 bases to trimming and J lost 1 base, with 10 bases between them. CDR3 amino acids: CASSQGVGAKNIQYF. CDR3 DNA: TGCGCCAGCAGCCAGGGGGTCGGGGCCAAAAACATTCAGTACTTC.

This clonotype has only one observation. J is TRBJ2-3 and V is TRBV7-9; D is possibly TRBD1 (6 bases). This CDR3 has 14 amino acids. The V end was cut by 1 base, the J end by 2 bases, with 7 bases between. CDR1 and CDR2 from the germline V gene are SEHNR and FQNEAQ (reference sequence). CDR3 amino acids: CASSLEGVTDTQYF. Here the CDR3 DNA reads TGTGCCAGCAGCTTAGAGGGGGTCACAGATACGCAGTATTTT.

This clonotype was observed a few times. The chain combines TRBV6-2 or TRBV6-3 with TRBJ2-5; D not resolved. The germline V and J ends were trimmed by 4 bases and 3 bases, with 9 bases remaining between them. Germline V gene lookup returns CDR1 MNHEY and CDR2 SVGEGT. This CDR3 spans 13 amino acids. CDR3 sequence reads: CASSSATEETQYF. In DNA form, the CDR3 reads TGTGCCAGCAGTTCAGCCACAGAAGAGACCCAGTACTTC.